The TCR beta chain described here comes from a study of blood T cell repertoires in COVID-19. The wider study: Whether acute or convalescent, the COVID-19 samples came from the United States, Italy and Spain. Sources were T cells, B-cell-depleted T cells, or PBMCs; the material itself was cDNA or gDNA.

This clone was found a few times. Original processing methods: Amplification of reference gene primers was used by the study to estimate nucleated cell counts. Assay: immunoSEQ multiplex PCR; the TCRdb copy retains only in-frame clones and omits some. That table is the source of V, J and clone size, and D and trimming were worked out from the DNA. The table shows tens of thousands of clones, with 85% to 90% occurring only once. V shed 4 bases and J shed 3 bases, with 7 bases lying between them. The length of the CDR3 is 13 residues. Germline CDR1 reads MRHNA; CDR2 reads SNTAGT. The chain carries TRBV6-4 and TRBJ2-1; D remains unclear. The sample consisted of peripheral blood. The sequence came from a human donor with active COVID-19. The donor label of this sample is uncertain. CDR3 coding DNA: TGTGCCAGCAGTGGTGGCAGCTACAATGAGCAGTTCTTC. Residues: CASSGGSYNEQFF.